This passage covers 6 T cell receptor beta chains from one sample sequenced in a study of blood T cell repertoires in COVID-19. Sequenced by immunoSEQ multiplex PCR; TCRdb stores in-frame clones only, minus some. The data show 150,000 or so clones, about 90% seen once. The specimen was peripheral blood. These receptors were obtained from a man aged 50 or older with acute or convalescent COVID-19.

The V call is TRBV4-3, the J call TRBJ2-2, with 8 bases lining up with TRBD2. The CDR3 loop spans 16 amino acids. The V segment lost 5 bases and the J segment 0 bases; nucleotides outside the gene matches: 5. Per the germline V gene, CDR1 is LGHNA and CDR2 is YSLEER. The CDR3 spells CASSEYGGANTGELFF. The CDR3, as DNA: TGCGCCAGCAGCGAATACGGGGGGGCGAACACCGGGGAGCTGTTTTTT.

The V and J genes are TRBV7-9 and TRBJ2-3, with D perhaps matching TRBD2 (6 bases). V lost 3 bases and J 2 bases, leaving 9 bases between the germline ends. This CDR3 comprises 14 residues. Germline-derived CDR1 and CDR2 are SEHNR and FQNEAQ (reference sequence). This chain's CDR3 is CASSLGLHTDTQYF. In DNA form, the CDR3 reads TGTGCCAGCAGCTTGGGACTTCACACAGATACGCAGTATTTT.

The chain couples TRBV7-3 to TRBJ2-7; D is unclear. The germline V and J ends were trimmed by 9 bases and 12 bases, with 15 bases remaining between them. CDR3 length equals 10 residues. Germline V gene lookup returns CDR1 SGHTA and CDR2 FQGTGA. The CDR3 is CASRVRQRYF. The DNA of the CDR3 is TGTGCCAGTCGGGTACGGCAGCGGTACTTC.

V and J are TRBV28 and TRBJ2-1, with 11 nucleotides matching TRBD2. The CDR3 length is 17 residues. CDR1 and CDR2 (germline): MDHEN, SYDVKM. V dropped 2 bases and J dropped 8; count of bases not matched to a gene: 11. CDR3 sequence: CASSLPSTSGSEDEQFF. In DNA, the CDR3 is TGTGCCAGCAGTTTACCCTCTACTAGCGGGAGTGAGGATGAGCAGTTCTTC.

This clone occurred a few times. At one boundary the junction diverges from the germline segment, which might be a read error. This chain joins TRBV6-6 and TRBJ1-2; possible D gene TRBD1, 6 bases. Germline V lookup: CDR1 MNHNY, CDR2 SVGAGI (reference sequence). The CDR3 has 13 residues. The CDR3 region has the DNA TGTGCCAGCAGTTACGAACAGGGAGTTGGAGTCGCCTTC. As protein: CASSYEQGVGVAF.

V and J are TRBV7-9 and TRBJ2-4; TRBD1 aligns across 8 bases. Trimming removed 2 bases from V and 3 bases from J; junction bases left unmatched: 9. This CDR3 comprises 17 residues. CDR1 and CDR2 from the germline V gene are SEHNR and FQNEAQ (reference sequence). The CDR3 reads CASSLRTGRTIKNIQYF. The DNA for the CDR3 is TGTGCCAGCAGCTTACGGACAGGGAGAACGATCAAAAACATTCAGTACTTC.